This T cell receptor (beta chain) was obtained from a study of cytomegalovirus exposure and HLA in healthy donors. Study-level information: Earlier findings included roughly 120 million unique TCR beta sequences obtained from about 170 million T cells.

60 Vbeta and 13 Jbeta primers were used in PCR. TCRdb's table, derived via immunoSEQ multiplex PCR, lists solely in-frame clones and lacks some. The data contain fewer than 150,000 clones, around 72% of them singletons. Regarding donors, all were healthy bone marrow donors. The sample was PBMCs. The TCR sequence derives from a human donor in good health.

CDR3 DNA: TGTGCCAGCCGCGGGACGCCGGATACTGGAAACACCATATATTTT. Protein product: CASRGTPDTGNTIYF. The chain links TRBV28 to TRBJ1-3, with D tentatively TRBD1 (5 bases). The V end was cut by 8 bases, the J end by 2 bases, with 16 bases between. The CDR3 runs to 15 residues. In germline, CDR1 is MDHEN, CDR2 SYDVKM.